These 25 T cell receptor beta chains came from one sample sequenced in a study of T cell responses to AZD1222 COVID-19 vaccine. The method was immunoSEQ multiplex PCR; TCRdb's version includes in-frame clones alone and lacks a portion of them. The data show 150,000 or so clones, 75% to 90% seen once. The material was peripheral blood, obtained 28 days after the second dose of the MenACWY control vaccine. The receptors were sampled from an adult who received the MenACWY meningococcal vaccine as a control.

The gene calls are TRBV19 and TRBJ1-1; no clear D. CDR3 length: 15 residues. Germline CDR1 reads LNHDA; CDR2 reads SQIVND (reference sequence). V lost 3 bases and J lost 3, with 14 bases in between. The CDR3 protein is CASSIISGGDTEAFF. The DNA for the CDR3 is TGTGCCAGTAGTATTATATCAGGCGGGGACACTGAAGCTTTCTTT. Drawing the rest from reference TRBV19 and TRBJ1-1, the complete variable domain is DGGITQSPKYLFRKEGQNVTLSCEQNLNHDAMYWYRQDPGQGLRLIYYSQIVNDFQKGDIAEGYSVSREKKESFPLTVTSAQKNPTAFYLCASSIISGGDTEAFFGQGTRLTVV.

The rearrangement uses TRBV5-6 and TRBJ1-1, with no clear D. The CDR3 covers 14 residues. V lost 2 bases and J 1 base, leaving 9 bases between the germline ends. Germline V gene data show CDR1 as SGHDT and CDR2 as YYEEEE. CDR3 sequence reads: CASSLGRGNTEAFF. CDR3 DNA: TGTGCCAGCAGCTTAGGTCGGGGGAACACTGAAGCTTTCTTT.

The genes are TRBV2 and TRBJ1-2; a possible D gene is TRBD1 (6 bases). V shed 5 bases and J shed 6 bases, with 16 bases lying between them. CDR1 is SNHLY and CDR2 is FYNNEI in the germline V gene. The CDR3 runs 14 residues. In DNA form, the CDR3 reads TGTGCCAGCAGTTCATTGGGCAGGGGCGATGGCTACACCTTC. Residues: CASSSLGRGDGYTF.

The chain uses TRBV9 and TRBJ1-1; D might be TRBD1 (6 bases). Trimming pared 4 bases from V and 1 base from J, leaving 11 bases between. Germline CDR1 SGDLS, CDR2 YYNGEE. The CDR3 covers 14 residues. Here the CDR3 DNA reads TGTGCCAGCAGCTACGGACAGCCGAACACTGAAGCTTTCTTT. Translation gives CASSYGQPNTEAFF.

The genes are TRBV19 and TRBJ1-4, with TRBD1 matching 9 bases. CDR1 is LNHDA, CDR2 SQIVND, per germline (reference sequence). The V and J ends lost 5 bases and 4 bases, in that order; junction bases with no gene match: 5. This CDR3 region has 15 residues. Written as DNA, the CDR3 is TGTGCCAGTAGTTCTGGGGGACAGGGTAATGAAAAACTGTTTTTT. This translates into CASSSGGQGNEKLFF.

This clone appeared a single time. The DNA of the CDR3 is TGTGCCAGCAAGATAAGACAGGGTCACTATGGCTACACCTTC. This codes for CASKIRQGHYGYTF. The chain employs TRBV28 and TRBJ1-2, with 7 bases identical to TRBD1. V was pared by 7 bases and J by 3 bases, with 8 bases of the junction left unmatched. The CDR3 has 14 amino acids. Germline V CDR1 and CDR2: MDHEN, SYDVKM.

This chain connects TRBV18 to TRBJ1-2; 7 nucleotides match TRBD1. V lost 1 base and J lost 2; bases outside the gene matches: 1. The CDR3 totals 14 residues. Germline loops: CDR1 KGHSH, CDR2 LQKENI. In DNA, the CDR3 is TGTGCCAGCTCACCACAGGACAGGAACTATGGCTACACCTTC. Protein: CASSPQDRNYGYTF.

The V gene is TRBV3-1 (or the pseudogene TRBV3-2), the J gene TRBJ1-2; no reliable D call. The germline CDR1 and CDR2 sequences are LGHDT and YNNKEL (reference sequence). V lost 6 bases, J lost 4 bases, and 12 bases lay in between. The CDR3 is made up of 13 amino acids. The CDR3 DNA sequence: TGTGCCAGCAGGCGCAAGTCAGTCTATGGCTACACCTTC. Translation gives CASRRKSVYGYTF.

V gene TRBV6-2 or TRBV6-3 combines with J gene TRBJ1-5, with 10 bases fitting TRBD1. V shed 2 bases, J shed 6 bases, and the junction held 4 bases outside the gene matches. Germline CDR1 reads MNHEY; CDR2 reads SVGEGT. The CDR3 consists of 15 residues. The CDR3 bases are TGTGCCAGCAGTTACCGGACAGGGGGTGGTCAGCCCCAGCATTTT. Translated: CASSYRTGGGQPQHF.

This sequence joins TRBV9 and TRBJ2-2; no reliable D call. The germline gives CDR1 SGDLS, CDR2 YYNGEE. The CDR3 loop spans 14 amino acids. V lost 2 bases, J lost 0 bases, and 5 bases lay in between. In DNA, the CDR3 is TGTGCCAGCAGCGTCGGACCGAACACCGGGGAGCTGTTTTTT. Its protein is CASSVGPNTGELFF.

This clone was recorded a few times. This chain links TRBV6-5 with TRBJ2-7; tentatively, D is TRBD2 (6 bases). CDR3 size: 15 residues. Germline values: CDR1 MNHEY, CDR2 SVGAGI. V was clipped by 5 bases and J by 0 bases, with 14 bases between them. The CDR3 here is CASSPRTEGSYEQYF. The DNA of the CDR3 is TGTGCCAGCAGTCCCCGGACGGAGGGCTCCTACGAGCAGTACTTC.

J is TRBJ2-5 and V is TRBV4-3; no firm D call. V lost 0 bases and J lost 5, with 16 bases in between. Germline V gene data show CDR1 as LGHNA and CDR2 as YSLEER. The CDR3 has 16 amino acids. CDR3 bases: TGCGCCAGCAGCCAAGATTTAACAGCGAATGGGGAGACCCAGTACTTC. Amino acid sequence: CASSQDLTANGETQYF.

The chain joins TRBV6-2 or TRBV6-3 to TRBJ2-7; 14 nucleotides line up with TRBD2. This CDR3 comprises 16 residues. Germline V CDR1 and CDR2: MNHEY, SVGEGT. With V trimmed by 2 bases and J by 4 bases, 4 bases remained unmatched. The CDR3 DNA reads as TGTGCCAGCAGTTACGGACTAGCGGGAGGAAGGTACGAGCAGTACTTC. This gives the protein CASSYGLAGGRYEQYF.

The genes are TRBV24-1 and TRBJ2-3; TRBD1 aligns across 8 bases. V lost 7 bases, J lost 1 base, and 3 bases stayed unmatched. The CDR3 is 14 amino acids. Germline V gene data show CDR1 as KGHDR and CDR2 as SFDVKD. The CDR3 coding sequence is TGTGCCACCAGGGGGACAGGCGGCACAGATACGCAGTATTTT. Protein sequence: CATRGTGGTDTQYF.

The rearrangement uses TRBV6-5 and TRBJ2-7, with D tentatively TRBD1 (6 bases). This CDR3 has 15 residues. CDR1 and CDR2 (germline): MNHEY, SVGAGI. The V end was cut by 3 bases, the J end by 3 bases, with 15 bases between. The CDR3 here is CASSYSQGIDYEQYF. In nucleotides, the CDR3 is TGTGCCAGCAGTTATTCTCAGGGGATTGACTACGAGCAGTACTTC.

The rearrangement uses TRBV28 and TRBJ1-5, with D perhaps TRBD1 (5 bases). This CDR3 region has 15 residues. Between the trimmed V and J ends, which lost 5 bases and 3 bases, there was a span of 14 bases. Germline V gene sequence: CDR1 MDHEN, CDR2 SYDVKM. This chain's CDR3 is CASSALDSLNQPQHF. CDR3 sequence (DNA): TGTGCCAGCAGTGCATTAGACAGCCTCAATCAGCCCCAGCATTTT.

CDR3 protein: CSVYRGVNTEAFF. For the CDR3, the DNA is TGCAGCGTTTACCGGGGTGTGAACACTGAAGCTTTCTTT. J is TRBJ1-1 and V is TRBV29-1, with D uncertain. Germline V CDR1 and CDR2: SQVTM, ANQGSEA. Trimming pared 5 bases from V and 0 bases from J, leaving 10 bases between. The CDR3 covers 13 residues.

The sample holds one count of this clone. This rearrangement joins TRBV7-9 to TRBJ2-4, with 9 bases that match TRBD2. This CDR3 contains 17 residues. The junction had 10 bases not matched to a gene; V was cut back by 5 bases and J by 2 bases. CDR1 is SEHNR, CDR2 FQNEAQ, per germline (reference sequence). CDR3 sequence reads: CASSPEGGRAPKNIQYF. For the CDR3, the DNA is TGTGCCAGCAGCCCCGAGGGCGGGAGGGCTCCCAAAAACATTCAGTACTTC.

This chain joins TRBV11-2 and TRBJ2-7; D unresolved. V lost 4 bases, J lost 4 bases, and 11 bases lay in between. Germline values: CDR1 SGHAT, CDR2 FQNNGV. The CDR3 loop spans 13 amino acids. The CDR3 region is CASSSSNIYEQYF. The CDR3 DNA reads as TGTGCCAGCAGCTCCTCCAATATTTACGAGCAGTACTTC.

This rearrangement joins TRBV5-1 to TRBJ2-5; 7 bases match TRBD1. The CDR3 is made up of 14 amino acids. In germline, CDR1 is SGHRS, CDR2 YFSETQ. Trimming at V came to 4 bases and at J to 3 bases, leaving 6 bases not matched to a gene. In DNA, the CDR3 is TGCGCCAGCAGCCCGACGCAGGGGGAAGAGACCCAGTACTTC. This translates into CASSPTQGEETQYF.

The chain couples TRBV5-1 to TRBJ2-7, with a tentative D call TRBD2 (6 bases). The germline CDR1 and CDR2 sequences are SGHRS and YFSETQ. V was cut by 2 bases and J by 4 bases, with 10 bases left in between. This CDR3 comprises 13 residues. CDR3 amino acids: CASSFSGDYEQYF. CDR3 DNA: TGCGCCAGCAGCTTCTCGGGAGATTACGAGCAGTACTTC. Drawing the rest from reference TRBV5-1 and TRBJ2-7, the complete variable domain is KAGVTQTPRYLIKTRGQQVTLSCSPISGHRSVSWYQQTPGQGLQFLFEYFSETQRNKGNFPGRFSGRQFSNSRSEMNVSTLELGDSALYLCASSFSGDYEQYFGPGTRLTVT.

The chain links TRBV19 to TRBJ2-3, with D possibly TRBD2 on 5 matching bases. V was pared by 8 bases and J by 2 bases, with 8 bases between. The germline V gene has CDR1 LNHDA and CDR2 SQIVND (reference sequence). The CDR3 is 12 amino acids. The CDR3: CASSLATDTQYF. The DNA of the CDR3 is TGTGCCAGTTCCCTAGCCACAGATACGCAGTATTTT.

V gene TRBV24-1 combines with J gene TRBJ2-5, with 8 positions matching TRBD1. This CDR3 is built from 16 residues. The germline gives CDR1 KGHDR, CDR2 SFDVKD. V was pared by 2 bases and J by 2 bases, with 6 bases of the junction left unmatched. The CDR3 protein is CATSDSITGGQETQYF. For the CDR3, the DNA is TGTGCCACCAGTGATTCGATTACAGGGGGGCAAGAGACCCAGTACTTC.

CDR3 in amino acids: CASSRDRTNTEAFF. The CDR3 nucleotides are TGTGCCAGCAGCCGGGACAGGACGAACACTGAAGCTTTCTTT. The chain couples TRBV2 to TRBJ1-1; 8 bases map to TRBD1. This CDR3 is built from 14 residues. Germline V gene sequence: CDR1 SNHLY, CDR2 FYNNEI. The junction had 4 bases not matched to a gene; V was cut back by 6 bases and J by 1 base. The complete variable domain, with remaining parts taken from reference TRBV2 and TRBJ1-1, reads EPEVTQTPSHQVTQMGQEVILRCVPISNHLYFYWYRQILGQKVEFLVSFYNNEISEKSEIFDDQFSVERPDGSNFTLKIRSTKLEDSAMYFCASSRDRTNTEAFFGQGTRLTVV.

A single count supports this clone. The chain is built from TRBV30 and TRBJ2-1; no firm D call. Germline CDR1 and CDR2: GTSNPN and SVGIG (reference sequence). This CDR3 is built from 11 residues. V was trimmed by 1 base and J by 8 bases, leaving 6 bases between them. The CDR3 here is CAWSGRDEQFF. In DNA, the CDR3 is TGTGCCTGGAGTGGCCGTGATGAGCAGTTCTTC.